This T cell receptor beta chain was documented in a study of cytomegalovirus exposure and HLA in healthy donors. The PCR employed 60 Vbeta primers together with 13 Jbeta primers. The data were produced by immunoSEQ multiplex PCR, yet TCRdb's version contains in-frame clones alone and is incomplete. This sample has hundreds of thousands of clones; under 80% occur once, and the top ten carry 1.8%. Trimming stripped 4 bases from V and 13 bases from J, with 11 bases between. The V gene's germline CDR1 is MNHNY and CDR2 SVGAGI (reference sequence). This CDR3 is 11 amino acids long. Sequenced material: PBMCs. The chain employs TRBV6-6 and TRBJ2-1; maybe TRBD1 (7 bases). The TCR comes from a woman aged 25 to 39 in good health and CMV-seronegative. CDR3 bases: TGTGCCAGCAGTTTCGGAGGGGGCCAGTTCTTC. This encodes CASSFGGGQFF.